The present T cell receptor beta chain was sequenced within a study of T-cell memory formation after mild COVID-19. Study-wide background: There were largely donor-specific TCR clusters.

Concerning this clonotype itself: The germline gene is not matched at one end of the junction; a read error may be the cause.

The CDR3 sequence is 13 residues long. Germline assignment: CDR1 WSHSY and CDR2 SAAADI. TCRdb itself ran the 5' RACE reads through MiXCR, one entry per CDR3 protein. The sample has about 180,000 distinct CDR3 sequences; roughly 20% are singletons. What was sequenced was PBMCs or a T cell subset sorted from them (not recorded which). The chain has TRBV10-2 and TRBJ2-5; TRBD1 is a possible D gene (6 bases). This clonotype originated in a man younger than 35 who had mild COVID-19 (a few samples of this study predate the infection). Cell type and time point are not known. Written as DNA, the CDR3 is TGCGCCAGCAGTCCCCAGGGGCAAGAGACCCACTACTTC. Amino acids: CASSPQGQETHYF.